The 21 T cell receptor beta chains presented below share a single source sample, sequenced in a study of cytomegalovirus exposure and HLA in healthy donors. Amplification used 60 Vbeta primers and 13 Jbeta primers. This table comes from immunoSEQ multiplex PCR, and its TCRdb copy is limited to in-frame clones, with some not included. The table shows roughly 120,000 clones, with around four fifths occurring only once. Material: PBMCs. All receptors derive from a woman aged 55-75 years in good health and CMV-seropositive.

The chain carries TRBV7-3 and TRBJ2-1, with D possibly TRBD2 on 7 matching bases. Deletions cut 2 bases from V and 3 bases from J, with 14 bases between. Germline CDR1 reads SGHTA; CDR2 reads FQGTGA. This CDR3 comprises 16 residues. In DNA, the CDR3 is TGTGCCAGCAGCTTATGGGGGGCTAGCGGCTACAATGAGCAGTTCTTC. It yields the protein CASSLWGASGYNEQFF.

This clone has more than one count but fewer than ten. This rearrangement joins TRBV10-3 to TRBJ1-3; D gene uncertain. The CDR3 length is 15 residues. Trimming shortened V by 3 bases and J by 0 bases, and 9 bases separated the two germline ends. The V gene's germline CDR1 is ENHRY and CDR2 SYGVKD. This chain's CDR3 is CAISDGLPSGNTIYF. As DNA, the CDR3 is TGTGCCATCAGTGATGGCCTTCCCTCTGGAAACACCATATATTTT.

V and J are TRBV9 and TRBJ2-5; a weak D match, TRBD2 (5 bases). The germline V gene has CDR1 SGDLS and CDR2 YYNGEE. Trimming took 6 bases from V and 11 from J, leaving 17 bases between them. The CDR3 has 12 residues. The CDR3, as DNA: TGTGCCAGCAACACCCCCCGAAGGGAGCAGTACTTC. This sequence encodes CASNTPRREQYF.

This clone has only a few counts. J is TRBJ1-2 and V is TRBV7-2; 7 bases match TRBD1. CDR3 size: 14 residues. V shed 5 bases and J 6 bases; nucleotides not matched to a gene: 9. Germline V gene lookup returns CDR1 SGHTA and CDR2 FQGNSA. DNA of the CDR3: TGTGCCAGCAGCCCCCAGGGACAGTTTGATGGCTACACCTTC. It yields the protein CASSPQGQFDGYTF.

This chain connects TRBV7-9 to TRBJ2-7; 9 bases line up with TRBD1. Germline V CDR1 and CDR2: SEHNR, FQNEAQ (reference sequence). With 5 bases clipped from V and 0 bases from J, the junction kept 8 bases outside the gene matches. This CDR3 has 16 residues. The CDR3 nucleotides are TGTGCCAGCAGCATAACAGGGGGCCAGAGCTCCTACGAGCAGTACTTC. Amino acids: CASSITGGQSSYEQYF.

The V and J genes are TRBV18 and TRBJ1-1; D is possibly TRBD1 (5 bases). The V gene lost 3 bases and the J gene lost 1 base, with 9 bases spanning the gap. This CDR3 region has 14 residues. Germline V CDR1 and CDR2: KGHSH, LQKENI. CDR3 protein: CASSPGRENTEAFF. The CDR3, as DNA: TGTGCCAGCTCACCGGGCAGGGAGAACACTGAAGCTTTCTTT.

The CDR3 DNA reads as TGTGCCAGCTCACCACCGAACGGCGGCGCTGAAGCTTTCTTT. As protein: CASSPPNGGAEAFF. V and J are TRBV18 and TRBJ1-1; D is ambiguous. Trimming took off 0 bases at V and 6 bases at J, with 11 bases between the two ends. The CDR3 loop spans 14 amino acids. Germline assignment: CDR1 KGHSH and CDR2 LQKENI.

The chain joins TRBV4-1 to TRBJ2-5, with 10 nucleotides matching TRBD2. CDR3 size: 15 residues. In germline, CDR1 is MGHRA, CDR2 YSYEKL. V was pared by 0 bases and J by 7 bases, with 5 bases of the junction left unmatched. The CDR3 nucleotides are TGCGCCAGCAGCCAAGATGCTAGCGGGAGTTGGACCCAGTACTTC. Its protein product is CASSQDASGSWTQYF.

This chain connects TRBV18 to TRBJ2-2, with 8 positions matching TRBD2. CDR1 and CDR2 (germline): KGHSH, LQKENI. Losses at the gene ends were 3 bases for V and 7 bases for J; bases not matched to a gene: 7. CDR3 length: 15 residues. The CDR3 loop is CASSPNREGIGELFF. CDR3 DNA: TGTGCCAGCTCACCTAATCGGGAGGGCATCGGGGAGCTGTTTTTT.

The gene calls are TRBV7-3 and TRBJ1-2; TRBD1 agrees at 9 bases. CDR1 and CDR2 from the germline V gene are SGHTA and FQGTGA. CDR3 length equals 15 residues. Losses at the gene ends were 1 base for V and 5 bases for J; bases not matched to a gene: 5. This CDR3 reads CASSLSGTGLYGYTF. In DNA form, the CDR3 reads TGTGCCAGCAGCTTAAGCGGGACAGGGCTTTATGGCTACACCTTC.

This clone is a singleton in its sample. V gene TRBV19 combines with J gene TRBJ1-4; D gene uncertain. Trimming removed 0 bases from V and 11 bases from J, with 10 bases in between. Germline lookup yields CDR1 LNHDA and CDR2 SQIVND (reference sequence). The CDR3 extends over 13 amino acids. This CDR3 is CASSIDPEEKLFF. CDR3 sequence (DNA): TGTGCCAGTAGTATAGATCCTGAAGAGAAACTGTTTTTT.

V gene TRBV19 combines with J gene TRBJ2-7, with 9 bases matching TRBD1. The CDR3 sequence is 13 residues long. The J segment lost 4 bases and the V segment lost 4 bases, leaving 2 bases of the junction unmatched. Germline V CDR1 and CDR2: LNHDA, SQIVND (reference sequence). The CDR3 reads CASSTGTGYEQYF. DNA of the CDR3: TGTGCCAGTAGTACCGGGACAGGGTACGAGCAGTACTTC.

The V call is TRBV10-3, the J call TRBJ2-1, with D tentatively TRBD1 (6 bases). The CDR3 length is 14 residues. The germline gives CDR1 ENHRY, CDR2 SYGVKD. V shed 10 bases and J shed 5 bases, with 18 bases lying between them. The CDR3 here is CATWGRKPNNEQFF. Here the CDR3 DNA reads TGTGCCACCTGGGGGCGCAAACCGAACAATGAGCAGTTCTTC.

V gene TRBV7-9 combines with J gene TRBJ1-2; 7 nucleotides agree with TRBD1. Trimming removed 5 bases from V and 4 bases from J; junction bases left unmatched: 7. CDR1 is SEHNR and CDR2 is FQNEAQ in the germline V gene (reference sequence). The CDR3 contains 14 residues. This chain's CDR3 is CASSKDRVGYGYTF. Written as DNA, the CDR3 is TGTGCCAGCAGCAAAGACAGGGTTGGCTATGGCTACACCTTC.

This clone was seen more than once but under ten times. The rearrangement uses TRBV2 and TRBJ1-1; 11 bases match TRBD1. The CDR3 is 15 amino acids. Germline CDR1 reads SNHLY; CDR2 reads FYNNEI. V lost 3 bases and J lost 2; bases outside the gene matches: 2. CDR3 loop: CASSDRTGGNTEAFF. CDR3 nucleotide sequence: TGTGCCAGCAGTGATAGGACAGGGGGCAACACTGAAGCTTTCTTT.

Turning to this clone: Germline is not matched at one junction end, which may reflect a read error. The genes are TRBV4-1 and TRBJ2-2, with 11 bases aligning to TRBD2. Germline values: CDR1 MGHRA, CDR2 YSYEKL. This CDR3 is 16 amino acids long. In DNA, the CDR3 is TGTGCCAGCAGCCGCACTAGCGGGAGTACCACCGGGGAGCTGTTTTTT. Translated: CASSRTSGSTTGELFF.

The chain joins TRBV5-1 to TRBJ1-2, with 7 bases aligning to TRBD1. The CDR3 runs 13 residues. Germline V gene data show CDR1 as SGHRS and CDR2 as YFSETQ. Germline trimming cut 4 bases from V and 6 bases from J; bases unmatched to any gene: 6. The CDR3 loop is CASSEGQRNGYTF. The DNA for the CDR3 is TGCGCCAGCAGCGAGGGACAGCGAAATGGCTACACCTTC.

A word on this clone: Other nucleotide sequences from this sample produce the same CDR3. The J gene is TRBJ2-3, the V gene TRBV9; maybe TRBD2 (5 bases). Trimming shortened V by 0 bases and J by 0 bases, and 8 bases separated the two germline ends. The germline V gene has CDR1 SGDLS and CDR2 YYNGEE. CDR3 length equals 15 residues. The CDR3 here is CASSVVGGSTDTQYF. The DNA of the CDR3 is TGTGCCAGCAGCGTAGTTGGCGGGAGCACAGATACGCAGTATTTT.

This chain joins TRBV6-5 and TRBJ1-1, with D possibly matching TRBD1 (5 bases). The CDR3 is 15 amino acids. The V end lost 6 bases, the J end lost 4 bases, and 18 bases lay between the germline ends. Germline-derived CDR1 and CDR2 are MNHEY and SVGAGI. The CDR3 nucleotides are TGTGCCAGCAGGCCAAGGGGCATTTTGTCCACTGAAGCTTTCTTT. It specifies CASRPRGILSTEAFF.

The chain has TRBV27 and TRBJ2-1; 11 bases align to TRBD2. CDR1 MNHEY and CDR2 SMNVEV come from the germline V gene (reference sequence). V dropped 3 bases and J dropped 13; count of bases not matched to a gene: 23. This CDR3 comprises 19 residues. CDR3 residues: CASSFLRPRGLAGVWEQFF. CDR3 in DNA: TGTGCCAGCAGTTTCCTAAGACCCAGAGGACTAGCGGGCGTATGGGAACAGTTCTTC.

This clone was counted only a few times. The chain carries TRBV18 and TRBJ2-3, with D possibly being TRBD1 (6 bases). The CDR3 is made up of 15 amino acids. CDR1 and CDR2 (germline): KGHSH, LQKENI. The germline V and J ends were trimmed by 2 bases and 2 bases, with 11 bases remaining between them. CDR3: CASSPRQVVTDTQYF. The CDR3 nucleotides are TGTGCCAGCTCACCAAGACAGGTCGTCACAGATACGCAGTATTTT. The full variable domain, in which reference TRBV18 and TRBJ2-3 provide the parts outside the CDR3, is NAGVMQNPRHLVRRRGQEARLRCSPMKGHSHVYWYRQLPEEGLKFMVYLQKENIIDESGMPKERFSAEFPKEGPSILRIQQVVRGDSAAYFCASSPRQVVTDTQYFGPGTRLTVL.